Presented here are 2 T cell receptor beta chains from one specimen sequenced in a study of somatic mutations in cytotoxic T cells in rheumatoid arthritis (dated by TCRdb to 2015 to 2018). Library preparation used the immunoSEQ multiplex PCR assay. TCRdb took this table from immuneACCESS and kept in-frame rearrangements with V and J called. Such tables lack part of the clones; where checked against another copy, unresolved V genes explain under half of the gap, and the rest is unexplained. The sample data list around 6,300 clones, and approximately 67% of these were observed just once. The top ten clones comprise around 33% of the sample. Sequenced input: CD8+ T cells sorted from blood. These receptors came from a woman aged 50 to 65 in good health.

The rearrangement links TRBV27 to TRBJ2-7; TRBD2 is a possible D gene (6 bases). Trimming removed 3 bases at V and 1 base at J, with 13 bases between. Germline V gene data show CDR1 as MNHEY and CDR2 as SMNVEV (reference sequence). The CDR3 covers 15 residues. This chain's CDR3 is CASSFGTSFSYEQYF. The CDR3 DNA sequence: TGTGCCAGCAGTTTTGGGACTTCATTTTCCTACGAGCAGTACTTC.

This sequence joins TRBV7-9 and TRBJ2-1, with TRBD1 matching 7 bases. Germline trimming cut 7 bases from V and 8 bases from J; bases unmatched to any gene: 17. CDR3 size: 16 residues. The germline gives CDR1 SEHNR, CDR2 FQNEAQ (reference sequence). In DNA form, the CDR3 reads TGTGCCAGCAACCCTCAGGGTAAGGGGGCTTTCTATGAGCAGTTCTTC. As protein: CASNPQGKGAFYEQFF.